Reported below is one TCR beta chain. The antigen it binds to is not known. Base quality data are lacking; no much larger clone is found one base away. The junction carries 7 bases between V and J, which are trimmed by 1 base and 8 bases respectively. The CDR3 runs 12 amino acids, cysteine and phenylalanine included. Only the CDR3 DNA is retained, 36 bases long and in frame from the first base. Sequences SGHDT (CDR1) and YYEEEE (CDR2) are obtained from the germline V gene. Reading the label with the study, this specimen's time point is: about 28 days (+/-7) after the second vaccine dose. Because spike-specific TCR depth and breadth did not differ between the two schedules, AZD1222 recipients who got a second dose at roughly 4 weeks were pooled with those who got a second dose at roughly 12 weeks. Vaccinee samples came from UK trials COV001 and COV002, including a single-blind randomized controlled phase 2/3 trial of AZD1222 (ChAdOx1 nCoV-19) in healthy adults. For TCRbeta chain sequencing, PBMC samples were collected from trial participants at day 0 and at day 28 after the second dose.

The CDR3 regions of human TCRbeta chains were analyzed by immunosequencing. In the paper's pipeline: Repertoire TCRs were matched against a reference library of SARS-CoV-2-specific TCRs generated with the MIRA antigen-specificity platform. Breadth was defined as the fraction of unique TCRs that were SARS-CoV-2-associated, and depth was defined as the fraction of total T cells that were SARS-CoV-2-associated. Using the MIRA data, each spike-specific TCR was assigned both to the spike region to which the TCR was reactive and to a CD4 or CD8 class. Log10-transformed breadth and depth values were compared by one-way ANOVA with Sidak's multiple comparisons tests. TCRdb stores this immuneACCESS table with in-frame sequences only. Part of the clones is absent; in the studies checked, under half of the shortfall reflects unresolved V genes, and no reason is known for the rest. Clone size and the V and J calls come from that table; the DNA yielded D and trimming. The sample table records about 150,000 clones; roughly 90% of these occur just once. The ten largest account for more than 3% of the sample.

The sample comes from a study of T cell responses to AZD1222 COVID-19 vaccine (dated by TCRdb to about 2021). About the investigation overall: A total of approximately 240 trial participants underwent TCR sequencing, of whom about 210 received two doses of AZD1222 and some 25 received two doses of the MenACWY control vaccine. Trial participants were enrolled into age subgroups of 18-55, 56-69 and 70-plus years, which contained around 150, 29 and 61 TCR-sequenced participants, respectively. What the authors observed across the whole study: CD4 TCRs associated with the vaccine covered the entire spike protein, and the dominant responses were in regions 160-218 and 743-854. Spike-specific TCR breadth and depth rose significantly after two AZD1222 doses compared with day 0 and with MenACWY recipients. Only six AZD1222 recipients were SARS-CoV-2 seropositive at baseline, limiting conclusions about previously exposed vaccinees. Because no samples from the day 14 peak response were available, repertoires could be characterized only after the peak T cell response. Nearly half of unique spike-specific TCRs reportedly recognized epitopes outside regions mutated in the B.1.351 and B.1.1.7 variants. Most participants were white British and females outnumbered males, and the authors suggested that clonal diversity may have been underestimated. In the small 56-69-year group, the increase in depth fell short of significance, most likely because of low power.

This TCR came from an adult who received the AZD1222 COVID-19 vaccine. The input for sequencing was peripheral blood, taken 28 days after the second AZD1222 dose. Rearrangement joined TRBV5-6 to TRBJ2-1; the D segment cannot be called with confidence. The CDR3 reads CASSLTEHEQFF. In nucleotides, the sequence is TGTGCCAGCAGCTTGACAGAACATGAGCAGTTCTTC.